Listed below are T cell receptor beta chains from one sample, sequenced in a study of neurological immune-mediated disorders. TCRdb ran MiXCR on the 5' RACE reads and lists one entry per CDR3 protein. The sample shows 70,000 to 90,000 distinct CDR3 sequences, about 5.2% of them seen only once. Sequencing was carried out using PBMCs. All receptors come from a woman in her twenties or thirties with multiple sclerosis. Each CDR3 is given with its conserved first and last residue. Fields, in order: D gene, V gene, J gene, clone size, CDR3 protein, CDR3 DNA. D genes are given only for firm matches. Not every row has a clone size; where given, it reads once, few, many or a size class.

>TRBD1|TRBV18|TRBJ2-3|many
CASSPPGQGVVDTQYF
TGTGCCAGCTCACCACCCGGACAGGGGGTGGTAGATACGCAGTATTTT
>TRBD1|TRBV19|TRBJ2-1|many
CASSELGQARMDEQFF
TGTGCCAGTAGTGAGTTAGGACAGGCCAGAATGGATGAGCAGTTCTTC
>TRBD1|TRBV29-1|TRBJ1-1|few
CSVEGQGPEAFF
TGCAGCGTTGAAGGACAGGGGCCTGAAGCTTTCTTT
>-|TRBV18|TRBJ2-1|many
CASSQAEAHSYNEQFF
TGTGCCAGCTCACAAGCGGAAGCACACTCCTACAATGAGCAGTTCTTC
>-|TRBV12-3/TRBV12-4|TRBJ2-2|few
CASSLLVTNTGELFF
TGTGCCAGCAGTTTATTGGTAACGAACACCGGGGAGCTGTTTTTT
>TRBD2|TRBV7-2|TRBJ2-1|-
CASSFSGGSEQFF
TGTGCCAGCAGCTTTAGCGGGGGGAGCGAGCAGTTCTTC
>-|TRBV7-9|TRBJ2-3|many
CAVLKGAGLTDTQYF
TGTGCCGTCCTTAAAGGCGCGGGACTCACAGATACGCAGTATTTT
>TRBD1|TRBV5-1|TRBJ1-1|-
CASSLGGTGGPTEAFF
TGCGCCAGCAGCTTGGGGGGGACAGGGGGCCCCACTGAAGCTTTCTTT
>TRBD1|TRBV5-1|TRBJ2-1|many
CASSLRDRPGSYNEQFF
TGCGCCAGCAGCCTAAGGGACAGGCCTGGCTCCTACAATGAGCAGTTCTTC
>TRBD2|TRBV20-1|TRBJ2-2|many
CSARTSGNTGELFF
TGCAGTGCTAGGACTAGCGGGAACACCGGGGAGCTGTTTTTT
>TRBD2|TRBV12-3/TRBV12-4|TRBJ2-3|-
CASSLEAGGTTDTQYF
TGTGCCAGCAGTTTAGAAGCGGGAGGTACCACAGATACGCAGTATTTT
>-|TRBV5-6|TRBJ1-1|-
CASSLLPSTEAFF
TGTGCCAGCAGCTTGTTACCGAGCACTGAAGCTTTCTTT
>-|TRBV10-3|TRBJ1-1|many
CAISELVGGANTEAFF
TGTGCCATCAGTGAGTTGGTTGGCGGGGCCAACACTGAAGCTTTCTTT
>-|TRBV5-1|TRBJ1-2|many
CASSSSGGSYGYTF
TGCGCCAGCAGCTCCTCCGGGGGTAGCTATGGCTACACCTTC
>-|TRBV5-1|TRBJ2-5|-
CASSLVTGTLETQYF
TGCGCCAGCAGCTTAGTAACCGGGACGCTCGAGACCCAGTACTTC
>TRBD2|TRBV7-8|TRBJ2-5|many
CASSLDDLAGQETQYF
TGTGCCAGCAGCTTAGACGATCTAGCGGGGCAAGAGACCCAGTACTTC
>TRBD2|TRBV10-3|TRBJ2-1|many
CAIRPGQGLAGVGSYNEQFF
TGTGCCATCAGGCCGGGACAGGGACTAGCGGGAGTGGGCTCCTACAATGAGCAGTTCTTC
>TRBD2|TRBV7-2|TRBJ2-2|many
CASLWSGTNTGELFF
TGTGCCAGCTTATGGAGCGGGACGAACACCGGGGAGCTGTTTTTT
>TRBD1|TRBV5-1|TRBJ2-1|-
CASSPMTGNSYNEQFF
TGCGCCAGCAGCCCGATGACAGGGAACTCCTACAATGAGCAGTTCTTC
>TRBD1|TRBV12-3/TRBV12-4|TRBJ2-1|few
CASSLTDRARQFF
TGTGCCAGCAGTTTAACGGACAGGGCGAGGCAGTTCTTC
>-|TRBV5-1|TRBJ2-1|many
CASSWTGANYNEQFF
TGCGCCAGCAGCTGGACTGGGGCGAACTACAATGAGCAGTTCTTC
>-|TRBV5-5|TRBJ2-3|many
CASSFGGPSTDTQYF
TGTGCCAGCAGCTTTGGGGGGCCATCCACAGATACGCAGTATTTT
>-|TRBV12-3/TRBV12-4|TRBJ2-1|few
CASSLAAGGGNEQFF
TGTGCCAGCAGTTTGGCGGCAGGGGGGGGCAATGAGCAGTTCTTC
>-|TRBV5-1|TRBJ2-2|many
CASSAQGTGELFF
TGCGCCAGCAGCGCGCAGGGCACCGGGGAGCTGTTTTTT
>TRBD2|TRBV20-1|TRBJ2-1|many
CSARDWGSGGTYNEQFF
TGCAGTGCTAGAGATTGGGGTAGCGGGGGTACTTACAATGAGCAGTTCTTC
>-|TRBV12-3/TRBV12-4|TRBJ1-5|few
CASSFSGRVNQPQHF
TGTGCCAGCAGTTTTTCGGGGAGGGTCAATCAGCCCCAGCATTTT
>TRBD1|TRBV5-1|TRBJ2-1|many
CASSLDRDNEQFF
TGCGCCAGCAGCCTGGACAGGGACAATGAGCAGTTCTTC
>-|TRBV18|TRBJ2-2|many
CASSPTGLGSTGELFF
TGTGCCAGCTCACCAACAGGTCTGGGCTCGACCGGGGAGCTGTTTTTT
>-|TRBV5-1|TRBJ2-1|many
CASSRGGQGPYNEQFF
TGCGCCAGCAGCCGGGGCGGGCAGGGCCCCTACAATGAGCAGTTCTTC
>-|TRBV7-2|TRBJ2-4|few
CASSLGGSIAKNIQYF
TGTGCCAGCAGCCTAGGGGGTTCCATAGCCAAAAACATTCAGTACTTC
>-|TRBV5-1|TRBJ2-3|many
CASRRYGGADTQYF
TGCGCCAGCAGAAGGTACGGCGGGGCAGATACGCAGTATTTT
>-|TRBV28|TRBJ2-1|-
CASSLGNPSYNEQFF
TGTGCCAGCAGTTTGGGCAACCCCTCCTACAATGAGCAGTTCTTC
>-|TRBV5-8|TRBJ1-3|few
CASSLYGNTIYF
TGTGCCAGCAGCTTGTATGGAAACACCATATATTTT
>-|TRBV5-1|TRBJ2-7|many
CASSLSASYEQYF
TGCGCCAGCAGCTTGTCCGCGAGCTACGAGCAGTACTTC
>TRBD1|TRBV24-1|TRBJ1-2|many
CATSERRGIGYGYTF
TGTGCCACCAGTGAGCGCAGGGGGATAGGCTATGGCTACACCTTC
>TRBD1|TRBV28|TRBJ2-3|many
CASISSGTGEDTQYF
TGTGCCAGCATTTCTTCCGGGACAGGGGAAGATACGCAGTATTTT
>-|TRBV27|TRBJ2-1|few
CASSLGVYNEQFF
TGTGCCAGCAGTTTAGGGGTCTACAATGAGCAGTTCTTC
>-|TRBV5-1|TRBJ2-3|many
CASSSGRGTDTQYF
TGCGCCAGCTCTTCAGGTAGAGGAACAGATACGCAGTATTTT